Following are 27 T cell receptor beta chains from one sample sequenced in a study of T cells after yellow fever vaccination. TCRdb reprocessed the 5' RACE reads with MiXCR, giving one entry per CDR3 protein. The sample includes around 350,000 distinct CDR3 sequences, 6.2% of them seen just once. The source material was PBMCs, sampled 5 days after the yellow fever booster vaccination. These TCRs come from a man aged 25-45 years who received the YFV17D yellow fever vaccine.

This clonotype was picked up many times. V is TRBV29-1 and J is TRBJ1-1, with D possibly matching TRBD1 (5 bases). This CDR3 spans 12 amino acids. V shed 4 bases and J shed 3 bases, with 9 bases lying between them. Germline-derived CDR1 and CDR2 are SQVTM and ANQGSEA. The CDR3 protein is CSVAGYHTEAFF. As DNA, the CDR3 is TGCAGCGTTGCAGGGTACCACACTGAAGCTTTCTTT.

This clonotype showed up just a few times. V gene TRBV3-1 combines with J gene TRBJ2-1; no reliable D call. Germline-derived CDR1 and CDR2 are LGHDT and YNNKEL (reference sequence). V lost 0 bases and J lost 2, with 8 bases in between. The CDR3 extends over 15 amino acids. The CDR3 DNA reads as TGTGCCAGCAGCCAAGATCAGCTACCCTACAATGAGCAGTTCTTC. Its translation: CASSQDQLPYNEQFF.

This clonotype was recorded many times. This chain joins TRBV7-2 and TRBJ2-2; 8 bases align to TRBD2. There are 16 residues in the CDR3. Germline V gene lookup returns CDR1 SGHTA and CDR2 FQGNSA. Losses at the gene ends were 2 bases for V and 2 bases for J; bases not matched to a gene: 4. The CDR3 region is CASSLSGSLNTGELFF. CDR3 DNA sequence: TGTGCCAGCAGCTTAAGCGGGAGTCTCAACACCGGGGAGCTGTTTTTT.

The CDR3 sequence is CASSGKFGVGRGYTF. In nucleotides, the CDR3 is TGTGCCAGCAGTGGAAAATTCGGGGTAGGACGCGGCTACACCTTC. The genes are TRBV25-1 and TRBJ1-2; D remains ambiguous. Trimming left V 4 bases short and J 8 bases short, with 20 bases between. Germline loops: CDR1 MGHDK, CDR2 SYGVNS. The CDR3 spans 15 residues.

This clonotype was recorded a few times. The rearrangement joins TRBV20-1 to TRBJ2-3, with no clear D. Germline V gene sequence: CDR1 DFQATT, CDR2 SNEGSKA (reference sequence). Between the trimmed V and J ends, which lost 2 bases and 0 bases, there was a span of 6 bases. This CDR3 spans 13 amino acids. CDR3 protein: CSARPASTDTQYF. The CDR3 nucleotides are TGCAGTGCTAGACCAGCTAGCACAGATACGCAGTATTTT.

This clonotype has only a few counts. The V gene is TRBV27, the J gene TRBJ1-6; D is unresolved. V lost 7 bases, J lost 5 bases, and 12 bases lay in between. This CDR3 spans 14 amino acids. Germline V lookup: CDR1 MNHEY, CDR2 SMNVEV (reference sequence). This CDR3 is CASTQSWHNSPLHF. The CDR3 DNA reads as TGTGCCAGCACCCAGTCGTGGCATAATTCACCCCTCCACTTT.

This clonotype was recorded at least ten times. V usage is TRBV7-2 and J usage is TRBJ2-1; TRBD2 might be the D (7 bases). Trimming removed 5 bases at V and 6 bases at J, with 14 bases between. Germline values: CDR1 SGHTA, CDR2 FQGNSA. CDR3 length equals 14 residues. The CDR3 spells CASSAGRGGNEQFF. Written as DNA, the CDR3 is TGTGCCAGCAGCGCTGGAAGGGGGGGCAATGAGCAGTTCTTC.

This clonotype was seen only a few times. V usage is TRBV10-3 and J usage is TRBJ2-7, with 10 bases aligning to TRBD1. V shed 8 bases, J shed 4 bases, and the junction held 8 bases outside the gene matches. The CDR3 sequence is 14 residues long. Germline CDR1 is ENHRY and CDR2 is SYGVKD. This CDR3 reads CAIRGGQGGYEQYF. The DNA for the CDR3 is TGTGCCATCCGCGGTGGACAGGGGGGTTACGAGCAGTACTTC.

The CDR3 is CASIEIQGYGETQYF. The CDR3 coding sequence is TGTGCCAGCATCGAAATACAGGGATACGGAGAGACCCAGTACTTC. The chain links TRBV7-2 to TRBJ2-5; possible D gene TRBD1, 6 bases. CDR1 SGHTA and CDR2 FQGNSA come from the germline V gene. V lost 7 bases and J lost 4, with 19 bases in between. This CDR3 has 15 amino acids.

This clonotype was seen a few times. This chain links TRBV27 with TRBJ2-1, with D possibly being TRBD1 (7 bases). This CDR3 is built from 15 residues. The V end was cut by 2 bases, the J end by 4 bases, with 12 bases between. Germline lookup yields CDR1 MNHEY and CDR2 SMNVEV (reference sequence). The CDR3 DNA reads as TGTGCCAGCAGTTTACAGGGGGGCATATACAATGAGCAGTTCTTC. Encoded protein: CASSLQGGIYNEQFF.

This clonotype showed up just a few times. The CDR3 is CSASGLDGYTF. The DNA for the CDR3 is TGCAGTGCTAGCGGCTTAGATGGCTACACCTTC. The J gene is TRBJ1-2, the V gene TRBV20-1; D not resolved. V gave up 3 bases and J gave up 6 bases, with 8 bases separating them. Germline-derived CDR1 and CDR2 are DFQATT and SNEGSKA (reference sequence). CDR3 length equals 11 residues.

Many counts were recorded for this clonotype. The J gene is TRBJ2-6, the V gene TRBV12-3 or TRBV12-4; the D is unclear. The CDR3 contains 15 residues. Trimming took off 4 bases at V and 1 base at J, with 8 bases between the two ends. CDR3 amino acids: CASSYGNSGANVLTF. The CDR3, as DNA: TGTGCCAGCAGTTATGGCAATTCTGGGGCCAACGTCCTGACTTTC.

This clonotype showed up many times. The rearrangement joins TRBV7-8 to TRBJ2-7; 11 nucleotides match TRBD2. Germline lookup yields CDR1 SGHVS and CDR2 FQNEAQ. CDR3 length equals 14 residues. With 5 bases clipped from V and 4 bases from J, the junction kept 4 bases outside the gene matches. The CDR3 loop is CASSPTSGRYEQYF. The DNA of the CDR3 is TGTGCCAGCAGCCCTACTAGCGGGAGATACGAGCAGTACTTC.

This clonotype was counted at least ten times. The rearrangement joins TRBV7-8 to TRBJ2-3, with 7 bases fitting TRBD2. The CDR3 contains 17 residues. CDR1 SGHVS and CDR2 FQNEAQ come from the germline V gene. V trimming: 4 bases; J trimming: 7 bases; junction bases outside the gene matches: 17. The CDR3 loop reads CASSSPGGTLQPYTQYF. The CDR3 DNA reads TGTGCCAGCAGCTCCCCCGGGGGGACTCTCCAGCCCTATACGCAGTATTTT. Full variable domain (outside the CDR3, taken from reference TRBV7-8 and TRBJ2-3): GAGVSQSPRYKVAKRGQDVALRCDPISGHVSLFWYQQALGQGPEFLTYFQNEAQLDKSGLPSDRFFAERPEGSVSTLKIQRTQQEDSAVYLCASSSPGGTLQPYTQYFGPGTRLTVL.

This clonotype was recorded a few times. CDR3 nucleotide sequence: TGCGCCAGCAGCTTGGCGGCCAGGGCCAAGAGCGAGCAGTACTTC. Its translation: CASSLAARAKSEQYF. The chain uses TRBV5-1 and TRBJ2-7, with a tentative D call TRBD1 (5 bases). V lost 0 bases, J lost 6 bases, and 16 bases lay in between. The CDR3 runs 15 residues. The germline gives CDR1 SGHRS, CDR2 YFSETQ.

This clonotype was counted at least ten times. The chain combines TRBV6-5 with TRBJ2-3, with D perhaps matching TRBD2 (5 bases). Germline V gene data show CDR1 as MNHEY and CDR2 as SVGAGI. The V end was cut by 2 bases, the J end by 7 bases, with 10 bases between. The CDR3 totals 13 residues. CDR3 bases: TGTGCCAGCAGTTACGGGAGTCAGAATACGCAGTATTTT. Encoded protein: CASSYGSQNTQYF.

The CDR3 is CATSRAPGGEKLFF. The CDR3 DNA reads as TGTGCCACCAGCAGAGCGCCTGGTGGTGAAAAACTGTTTTTT. V is TRBV15 and J is TRBJ1-4; D gene uncertain. Germline loops: CDR1 LNHNV, CDR2 YYDKDF (reference sequence). The CDR3 spans 14 residues. The V end was cut by 1 base, the J end by 7 bases, with 10 bases between.

This clonotype came up a few times. The chain is built from TRBV19 and TRBJ2-1; a possible D gene is TRBD2 (7 bases). CDR3 size: 13 residues. The germline V gene encodes CDR1 LNHDA and CDR2 SQIVND (reference sequence). V lost 3 bases, J lost 7 bases, and 10 bases lay in between. The CDR3 sequence: CASSIGGANEQFF. The CDR3 DNA is TGTGCCAGTAGTATTGGGGGGGCGAATGAGCAGTTCTTC.

This clonotype has just a few counts. V is TRBV18 and J is TRBJ1-1, with D possibly being TRBD1 (5 bases). The germline CDR1 and CDR2 sequences are KGHSH and LQKENI. The CDR3 consists of 14 residues. Trimming shortened V by 2 bases and J by 2 bases, and 9 bases separated the two germline ends. The CDR3 protein is CASSPSGANTEAFF. The CDR3 coding sequence is TGTGCCAGCTCACCATCCGGGGCTAACACTGAAGCTTTCTTT.

This clonotype was seen only a few times. This sequence joins TRBV5-1 and TRBJ2-3, with no clear D. Trimming shortened V by 2 bases and J by 3 bases, and 13 bases separated the two germline ends. The CDR3 is 15 residues long. CDR1 is SGHRS, CDR2 YFSETQ, per germline. Here the CDR3 reads CASSLGRLGTDTQYF. As DNA, the CDR3 is TGCGCCAGCAGCTTAGGACGCTTGGGAACAGATACGCAGTATTTT.

This sequence joins TRBV7-2 and TRBJ2-1; no clear D. The CDR3 has 13 amino acids. Deletions cut 7 bases from V and 0 bases from J, with 7 bases between. CDR1 and CDR2 from the germline V gene are SGHTA and FQGNSA. CDR3: CASTRVSYNEQFF. For the CDR3, the DNA is TGTGCCAGCACCCGGGTCTCCTACAATGAGCAGTTCTTC. The full variable domain, its missing parts supplied by reference TRBV7-2 and TRBJ2-1, is GAGVSQSPSNKVTEKGKDVELRCDPISGHTALYWYRQSLGQGLEFLIYFQGNSAPDKSGLPSDRFSAERTGGSVSTLTIQRTQQEDSAVYLCASTRVSYNEQFFGPGTRLTVL.

The chain carries TRBV3-1 and TRBJ2-7; the D gene is possibly TRBD1 (6 bases). The CDR3 is made up of 13 amino acids. Germline CDR1 is LGHDT and CDR2 is YNNKEL (reference sequence). Between the trimmed V and J ends, which lost 1 base and 12 bases, there was a span of 16 bases. The CDR3 is CASSQGRAQGGYF. CDR3 nucleotides: TGTGCCAGCAGCCAAGGAAGGGCACAGGGTGGGTACTTC.

In its sample, this clonotype was seen a few times. This CDR3 is CAWSMGTGSYEQYF. DNA of the CDR3: TGTGCCTGGAGTATGGGGACAGGGTCCTACGAGCAGTACTTC. V gene TRBV30 combines with J gene TRBJ2-7; TRBD1 matches 9 bases. Germline CDR1 and CDR2: GTSNPN and SVGIG (reference sequence). The CDR3 covers 14 residues. The V and J ends lost 2 bases and 1 base, in that order; junction bases with no gene match: 3.

A few counts support this clonotype. The chain employs TRBV7-2 and TRBJ1-5; D gene uncertain. V gave up 0 bases and J gave up 11 bases, with 14 bases separating them. The CDR3 contains 14 residues. Germline CDR1 is SGHTA and CDR2 is FQGNSA. The CDR3 is CASSLALPQAAQHF. DNA for the CDR3: TGTGCCAGCAGCTTAGCCCTGCCTCAAGCAGCCCAGCATTTT.

This clonotype was seen a handful of times. The chain recombines TRBV20-1 with TRBJ2-7; either TRBD1 or TRBD2 may fit D (5 bases each). Germline V lookup: CDR1 DFQATT, CDR2 SNEGSKA (reference sequence). The CDR3 sequence is 15 residues long. V was shortened by 6 bases and J by 6 bases, with 24 bases between the two germline ends. CDR3 sequence reads: CSAHSGQAERGEQYF. CDR3 nucleotides: TGCAGTGCCCACTCCGGTCAGGCGGAGAGGGGCGAGCAGTACTTC.

As concerns this clonotype: One end of the junction does not line up with germline, which may come from a read error. The chain links TRBV20-1 to TRBJ2-1; TRBD2 agrees at 7 bases. This CDR3 is 17 amino acids long. CDR1 and CDR2 (germline): DFQATT, SNEGSKA (reference sequence). CDR3: CCARDPMGTNSYNEQFF. The CDR3 DNA sequence: TGCTGTGCTAGAGATCCGATGGGGACTAACTCCTACAATGAGCAGTTCTTC.

In this sample, this clonotype turned up a few times. The V call is TRBV12-3 or TRBV12-4, the J call TRBJ2-5, with 7 bases identical to TRBD1. The CDR3 consists of 14 residues. Trimming at V came to 6 bases and at J to 5 bases, leaving 9 bases not matched to a gene. The CDR3 nucleotides are TGTGCCAGCAGAGGACAGGCTGGAGTGGAGACCCAGTACTTC. This encodes CASRGQAGVETQYF.